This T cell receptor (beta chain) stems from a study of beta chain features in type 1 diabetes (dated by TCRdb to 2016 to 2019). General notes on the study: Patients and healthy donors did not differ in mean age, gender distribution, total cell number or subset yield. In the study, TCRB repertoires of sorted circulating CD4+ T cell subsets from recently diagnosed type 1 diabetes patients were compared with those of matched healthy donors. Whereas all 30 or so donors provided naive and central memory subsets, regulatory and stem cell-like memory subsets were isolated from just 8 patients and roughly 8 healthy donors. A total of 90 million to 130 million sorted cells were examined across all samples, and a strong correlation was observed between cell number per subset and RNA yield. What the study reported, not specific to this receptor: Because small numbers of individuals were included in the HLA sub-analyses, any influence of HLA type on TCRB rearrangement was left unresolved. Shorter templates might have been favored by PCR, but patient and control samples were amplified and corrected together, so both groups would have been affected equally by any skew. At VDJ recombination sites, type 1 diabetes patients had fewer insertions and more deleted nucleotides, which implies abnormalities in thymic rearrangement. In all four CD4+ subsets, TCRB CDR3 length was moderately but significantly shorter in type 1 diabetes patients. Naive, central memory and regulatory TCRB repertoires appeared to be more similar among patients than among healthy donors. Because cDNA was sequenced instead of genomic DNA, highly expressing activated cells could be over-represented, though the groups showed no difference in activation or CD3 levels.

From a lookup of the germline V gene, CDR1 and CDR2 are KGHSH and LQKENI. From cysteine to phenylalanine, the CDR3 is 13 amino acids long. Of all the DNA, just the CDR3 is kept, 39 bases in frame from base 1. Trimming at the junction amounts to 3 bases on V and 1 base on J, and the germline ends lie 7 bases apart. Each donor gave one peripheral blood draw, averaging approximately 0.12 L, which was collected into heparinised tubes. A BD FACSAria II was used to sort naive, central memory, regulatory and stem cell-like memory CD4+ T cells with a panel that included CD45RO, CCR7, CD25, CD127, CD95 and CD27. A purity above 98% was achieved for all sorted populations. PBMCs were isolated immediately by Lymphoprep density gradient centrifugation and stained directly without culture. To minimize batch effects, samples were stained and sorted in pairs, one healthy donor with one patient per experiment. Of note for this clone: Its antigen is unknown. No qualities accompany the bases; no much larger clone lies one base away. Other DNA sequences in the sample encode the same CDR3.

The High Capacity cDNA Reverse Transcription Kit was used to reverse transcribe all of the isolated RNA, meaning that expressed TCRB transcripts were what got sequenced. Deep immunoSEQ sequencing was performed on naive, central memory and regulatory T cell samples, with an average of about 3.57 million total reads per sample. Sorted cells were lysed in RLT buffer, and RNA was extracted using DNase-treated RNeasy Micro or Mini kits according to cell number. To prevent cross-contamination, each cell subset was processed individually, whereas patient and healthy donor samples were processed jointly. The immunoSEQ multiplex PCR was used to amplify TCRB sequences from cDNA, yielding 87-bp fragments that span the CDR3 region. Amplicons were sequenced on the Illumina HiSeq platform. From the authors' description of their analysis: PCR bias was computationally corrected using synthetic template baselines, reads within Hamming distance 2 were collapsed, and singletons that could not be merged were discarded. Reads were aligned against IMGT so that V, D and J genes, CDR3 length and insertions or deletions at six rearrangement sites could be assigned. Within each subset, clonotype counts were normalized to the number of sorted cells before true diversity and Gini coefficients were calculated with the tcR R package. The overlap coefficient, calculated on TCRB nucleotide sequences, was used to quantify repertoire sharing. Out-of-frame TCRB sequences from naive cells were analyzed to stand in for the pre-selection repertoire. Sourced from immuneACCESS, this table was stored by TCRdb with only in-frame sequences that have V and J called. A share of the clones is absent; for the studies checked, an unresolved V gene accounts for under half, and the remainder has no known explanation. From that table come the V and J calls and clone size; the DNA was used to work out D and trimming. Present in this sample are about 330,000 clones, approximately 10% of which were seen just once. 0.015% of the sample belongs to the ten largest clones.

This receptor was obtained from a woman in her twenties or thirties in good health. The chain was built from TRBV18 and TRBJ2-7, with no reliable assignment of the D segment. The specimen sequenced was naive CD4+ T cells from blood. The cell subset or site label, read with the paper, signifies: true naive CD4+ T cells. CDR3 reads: CASSPPGSYEQYF. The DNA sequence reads TGTGCCAGCTCACCGCCCGGGTCCTACGAGCAGTACTTC.